The next 21 T cell receptor beta chains were all read from a single sample in a study of T cell repertoires in cytomegalovirus infection. TCRdb independently ran MiXCR on the reads; one entry per CDR3 protein. The table lists hundreds of thousands of distinct CDR3 sequences, around a sixth of them singletons. The sequencing sample was made of PBMCs. Source of these receptors: a human donor in good health (CMV status not recorded). Some clones in this sample may be carry-over from other donors' samples.

At least ten counts were recorded for this clonotype. V and J are TRBV19 and TRBJ2-1; TRBD2 aligns across 8 bases. CDR3 length equals 14 residues. V was clipped by 4 bases and J by 6 bases; unmatched bases: 5. CDR1 is LNHDA, CDR2 SQIVND, per germline (reference sequence). In DNA, the CDR3 is TGTGCCAGTAGTACCGGGACTAGACTCAATGAGCAGTTCTTC. Translating it yields CASSTGTRLNEQFF.

The genes are TRBV4-1 and TRBJ2-7; 7 nucleotides match TRBD1. Per the germline V gene, CDR1 is MGHRA and CDR2 is YSYEKL. The CDR3 runs to 14 residues. V lost 1 base to trimming and J lost 5 bases; unmatched junction nucleotides: 5. The CDR3 DNA sequence: TGCGCCAGCAGCCAAGTGACAGGGATCGACGAGCAGTACTTC. Protein product: CASSQVTGIDEQYF.

This chain links TRBV29-1 with TRBJ1-1, with D uncertain. CDR3 length equals 14 residues. V was pared by 5 bases and J by 0 bases, with 13 bases between. Looked up from germline, CDR1 is SQVTM and CDR2 is ANQGSEA. CDR3 in DNA: TGCAGCGTTTACCAGAGCCTCATGAACACTGAAGCTTTCTTT. Protein sequence: CSVYQSLMNTEAFF. Full variable domain (outside the CDR3, taken from reference TRBV29-1 and TRBJ1-1): SAVISQKPSRDICQRGTSLTIQCQVDSQVTMMFWYRQQPGQSLTLIATANQGSEATYESGFVIDKFPISRPNLTFSTLTVSNMSPEDSSIYLCSVYQSLMNTEAFFGQGTRLTVV.

The chain links TRBV29-1 to TRBJ2-1; 7 bases line up with TRBD2. V was clipped by 3 bases and J by 7 bases; unmatched bases: 12. Germline CDR1 reads SQVTM; CDR2 reads ANQGSEA. The CDR3 has 15 residues. The CDR3 bases are TGCAGCGTTGACGTCGGCGGGGGAGTCGGGAATGAGCAGTTCTTC. The encoded protein is CSVDVGGGVGNEQFF.

This rearrangement joins TRBV18 to TRBJ2-5, with D perhaps matching TRBD1 (6 bases). The CDR3 spans 17 residues. Trimming took 6 bases from V and 2 from J, leaving 22 bases between them. CDR1 is KGHSH and CDR2 is LQKENI in the germline V gene. For the CDR3, the DNA is TGTGCCAGCTCTCCTAGGGACACTTCCACCTCACAAGAGACCCAGTACTTC. The encoded protein is CASSPRDTSTSQETQYF.

At least ten counts were recorded for this clonotype. This chain's CDR3 is CASSLYQAGYNSPLHF. Written as DNA, the CDR3 is TGTGCCAGCAGCTTATACCAAGCGGGCTATAATTCACCCCTCCACTTT. The chain combines TRBV7-6 with TRBJ1-6; D call uncertain. The CDR3 contains 16 residues. The V and J ends lost 2 bases and 3 bases respectively, with 11 bases between them. Germline CDR1 SGHVS, CDR2 FNYEAQ.

V and J are TRBV29-1 and TRBJ2-1; no definite D call. The CDR3 spans 14 residues. The germline CDR1 and CDR2 sequences are SQVTM and ANQGSEA. Trimming left V 3 bases short and J 2 bases short, with 11 bases between. The CDR3 region has the DNA TGCAGCGTTGACCCCGTATCTCCCTACAATGAGCAGTTCTTC. Encoded protein: CSVDPVSPYNEQFF.

This clonotype was detected a few times. The chain carries TRBV2 and TRBJ2-2, with D perhaps given as TRBD1 or TRBD2 (6 bases each). CDR3 length: 15 amino acids. Germline-derived CDR1 and CDR2 are SNHLY and FYNNEI. Trimming took off 6 bases at V and 6 bases at J, with 17 bases between the two ends. DNA of the CDR3: TGTGCCAGCAGGATCTTAGGGGGAGGATCCGGGGAGCTGTTTTTT. Translating it yields CASRILGGGSGELFF.

This chain uses TRBV20-1 with TRBJ1-1; D uncertain. Germline CDR1 is DFQATT and CDR2 is SNEGSKA (reference sequence). The CDR3 consists of 13 residues. The ends were cut back, 3 bases at V and 3 bases at J, with 11 bases in the middle. The CDR3 here is CSARGGYDTEAFF. The CDR3 nucleotides read TGCAGTGCTAGGGGCGGGTATGACACTGAAGCTTTCTTT.

This clonotype was recorded a few times. V and J are TRBV6-1 and TRBJ1-6, with 12 positions matching TRBD1. The V gene end was trimmed by 5 bases and the J gene end by 14 bases; junction bases not matched to a gene: 13. Germline CDR1 is MNHNS and CDR2 is SASEGT. The CDR3 extends over 16 amino acids. The CDR3 region has the DNA TGTGCCAGCAGTCCATACGTCCGGGACAGGGGGCCTACCCTCCACTTT. Its protein product is CASSPYVRDRGPTLHF.

The chain couples TRBV20-1 to TRBJ1-1; no reliable D call. The V gene lost 7 bases and the J gene lost 1 base, with 16 bases spanning the gap. The CDR3 length is 14 residues. Germline CDR1 DFQATT, CDR2 SNEGSKA (reference sequence). DNA of the CDR3: TGCAGTGTCCTAAAGGGTGTCGGGAACACTGAAGCTTTCTTT. Amino acids: CSVLKGVGNTEAFF.

At least ten counts were recorded for this clonotype. The gene calls are TRBV7-2 and TRBJ2-5; 13 bases are shared with TRBD2. Germline CDR1 SGHTA, CDR2 FQGNSA. V lost 6 bases, J lost 5 bases, and 3 bases stayed unmatched. CDR3 size: 14 residues. In nucleotides, the CDR3 is TGTGCCAGCAGGACTAGCGGGGGGAGTGAGACCCAGTACTTC. Its translation: CASRTSGGSETQYF.

This chain connects TRBV6-1 to TRBJ2-1; 10 positions match TRBD1. V shed 7 bases, J shed 4 bases, and the junction held 13 bases outside the gene matches. The CDR3 is 17 amino acids. The germline CDR1 and CDR2 sequences are MNHNS and SASEGT. CDR3 in amino acids: CASKIVGGQGIYNEQFF. CDR3 DNA: TGTGCCAGCAAAATAGTCGGGGGACAGGGGATTTACAATGAGCAGTTCTTC.

This clonotype was observed many times. The gene calls are TRBV7-2 and TRBJ2-5; possible D gene TRBD1, 5 bases. This CDR3 is built from 14 residues. Germline loops: CDR1 SGHTA, CDR2 FQGNSA. Trimming left V 7 bases short and J 1 base short, with 13 bases between. CDR3 sequence (DNA): TGTGCCAGCACCCAGAGTGGGGCCCAAGAGACCCAGTACTTC. It encodes CASTQSGAQETQYF. Looking up the rest from reference TRBV7-2 and TRBJ2-5 gives the full variable domain: GAGVSQSPSNKVTEKGKDVELRCDPISGHTALYWYRQSLGQGLEFLIYFQGNSAPDKSGLPSDRFSAERTGGSVSTLTIQRTQQEDSAVYLCASTQSGAQETQYFGPGTRLLVL.

There are a few counts of this clonotype. The chain is built from TRBV7-2 and TRBJ2-3; 9 bases match TRBD2. Germline V gene lookup returns CDR1 SGHTA and CDR2 FQGNSA. CDR3 length: 17 amino acids. V was clipped by 0 bases and J by 4 bases; unmatched bases: 8. The CDR3 nucleotides are TGTGCCAGCAGCTTAGCGCTCTTGCGGGGGGGCTCAGATACGCAGTATTTT. Protein: CASSLALLRGGSDTQYF.

In its sample, this clonotype was seen a few times. The chain links TRBV20-1 to TRBJ2-1, with TRBD1 matching over 8 bases. J lost 5 bases, V lost 6 bases, and 6 bases had no gene match. This CDR3 region has 13 residues. The germline V gene has CDR1 DFQATT and CDR2 SNEGSKA (reference sequence). CDR3 nucleotide sequence: TGCAGTGCCGCGGACAGGGCGGACAATGAGCAGTTCTTC. It encodes CSAADRADNEQFF.

In its sample, this clonotype was seen many times. The chain links TRBV6-2 or TRBV6-3 to TRBJ1-1, with no clear D. Germline assignment: CDR1 MNHEY and CDR2 SVGEGT. The CDR3 is made up of 17 amino acids. Trimming cost V 0 bases and J 0 bases, with 14 bases left between them. The CDR3 nucleotides read TGTGCCAGCAGTTACTCGAGAAATCCGGGAATGAACACTGAAGCTTTCTTT. Residues: CASSYSRNPGMNTEAFF.

This chain joins TRBV10-3 and TRBJ2-7; D uncertain. Germline lookup yields CDR1 ENHRY and CDR2 SYGVKD. The CDR3 is made up of 12 amino acids. The germline V and J ends were trimmed by 10 bases and 0 bases, with 10 bases remaining between them. CDR3 region: CATLESSYEQYF. Written as DNA, the CDR3 is TGTGCCACCTTAGAAAGCTCCTACGAGCAGTACTTC.

The chain combines TRBV6-5 with TRBJ1-2; TRBD1 matches at 7 bases. The CDR3 totals 14 residues. Trimming took 0 bases from V and 6 from J; bases not matched to a gene: 4. Germline V lookup: CDR1 MNHEY, CDR2 SVGAGI. CDR3 in amino acids: CASSYSGTVDGYTF. CDR3 DNA sequence: TGTGCCAGCAGTTACTCGGGGACAGTCGATGGCTACACCTTC.

This clonotype appeared a few times. The gene calls are TRBV11-1 and TRBJ2-1; TRBD1 aligns across 9 bases. Germline CDR1 and CDR2: SGHAT and FQDESV (reference sequence). The CDR3 has 18 amino acids. Trimming took 4 bases from V and 5 from J; bases not matched to a gene: 15. DNA of the CDR3: TGTGCCAGCAGCTCCGGGACGGGACAGGGCTCTTCGGACAATGAGCAGTTCTTC. This gives the protein CASSSGTGQGSSDNEQFF.

The chain is built from TRBV20-1 and TRBJ1-5; the D gene is possibly TRBD1 (5 bases). V dropped 6 bases and J dropped 5 bases, with 8 bases sitting between them. This CDR3 is 11 amino acids long. Germline-derived CDR1 and CDR2 are DFQATT and SNEGSKA (reference sequence). CDR3 sequence (DNA): TGCAGTGCCGGGGGGGATCAGCCCCAGCATTTT. Protein sequence: CSAGGDQPQHF.